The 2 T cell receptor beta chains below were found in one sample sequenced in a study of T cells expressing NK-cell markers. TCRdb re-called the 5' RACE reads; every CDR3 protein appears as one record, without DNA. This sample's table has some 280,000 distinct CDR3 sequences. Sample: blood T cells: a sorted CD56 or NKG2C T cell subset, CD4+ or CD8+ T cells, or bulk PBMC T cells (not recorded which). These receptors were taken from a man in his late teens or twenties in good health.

The CDR3 sequence is CASSQSISNEQFF. The rearrangement joins TRBV5-1 to TRBJ2-1. Germline V lookup: CDR1 SGHRS, CDR2 YFSETQ. This CDR3 has 13 amino acids.

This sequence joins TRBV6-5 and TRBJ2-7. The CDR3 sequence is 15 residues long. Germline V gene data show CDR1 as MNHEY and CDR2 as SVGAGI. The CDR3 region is CASSYLTGASYEQYF.